Sequencing of this T cell receptor (beta chain) was carried out in a study of Graves' ophthalmopathy and Graves' hyperthyroidism. Across the study: Sampling took place at initial diagnosis, with peripheral blood obtained before any treatment. Findings of the study overall: Also, most clonotypes expanded in the thyroid above 0.001 frequency appeared in blood. Predictions made by the model for ophthalmopathy progression reached 70.59% sensitivity and 72% to 85% specificity.

Amplified material comprised TCR beta CDR3 regions derived from RNA transcripts. An initial RT-PCR round employing HTBI primers preceded a second-round multiplex PCR. TCRdb re-called the multiplex PCR reads with MiXCR, one entry per CDR3 protein. The data contain approximately 160,000 distinct CDR3 sequences, about 40% of them singletons. This clonotype has ten or more counts. The antigen remains undetermined. Germline V lookup: CDR1 SGDLS, CDR2 YYNGEE. After removal of 4 bases from V and 0 bases from J, the junction contained 12 bases not matched to a gene. This CDR3 has 19 amino acids. The sequenced sample was peripheral blood. This TCR came from a woman in her thirties or forties with Graves' ophthalmopathy. V usage is TRBV9 and J usage is TRBJ2-6; TRBD1 agrees at 8 bases. The CDR3 spells CASSINRDRIISGANVLTF. In DNA, the CDR3 is TGTGCCAGCAGCATCAACCGGGACAGGATAATCTCTGGGGCCAACGTCCTGACTTTC. Full variable domain (outside the CDR3, taken from reference TRBV9 and TRBJ2-6): DSGVTQTPKHLITATGQRVTLRCSPRSGDLSVYWYQQSLDQGLQFLIQYYNGEERAKGNILERFSAQQFPDLHSELNLSSLELGDSALYFCASSINRDRIISGANVLTFGAGSRLTVL.